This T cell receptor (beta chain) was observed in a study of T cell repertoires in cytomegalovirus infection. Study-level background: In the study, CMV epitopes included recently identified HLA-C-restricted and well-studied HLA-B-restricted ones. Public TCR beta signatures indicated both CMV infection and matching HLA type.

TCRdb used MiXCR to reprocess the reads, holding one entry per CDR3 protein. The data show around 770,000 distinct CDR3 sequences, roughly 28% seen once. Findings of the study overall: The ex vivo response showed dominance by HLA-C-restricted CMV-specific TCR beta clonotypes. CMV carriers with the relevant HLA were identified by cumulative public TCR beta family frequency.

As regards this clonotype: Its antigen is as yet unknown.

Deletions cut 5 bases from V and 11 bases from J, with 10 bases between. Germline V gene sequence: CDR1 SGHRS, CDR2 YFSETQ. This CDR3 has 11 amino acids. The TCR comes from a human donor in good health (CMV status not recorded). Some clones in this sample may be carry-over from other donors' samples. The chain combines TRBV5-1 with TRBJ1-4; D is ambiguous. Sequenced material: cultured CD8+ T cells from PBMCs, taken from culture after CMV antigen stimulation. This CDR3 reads CASSNLDKLFF. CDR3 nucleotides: TGCGCCAGCAGTAATCTCGATAAACTGTTTTTT. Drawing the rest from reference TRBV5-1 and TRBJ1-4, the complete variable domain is KAGVTQTPRYLIKTRGQQVTLSCSPISGHRSVSWYQQTPGQGLQFLFEYFSETQRNKGNFPGRFSGRQFSNSRSEMNVSTLELGDSALYLCASSNLDKLFFGSGTQLSVL.